Listed below are T cell receptor beta chains from one sample, sequenced in a study of shared clonotypes between healthy human individuals. Produced via immunoSEQ multiplex PCR; TCRdb's table is partial and in-frame only. The sample lists about 1 million clones; 75% were seen once. The sequencing input was memory CD4+ T cells sorted from blood. These receptors were collected from a man aged 18-30 years in good health. Both conserved end residues are part of each CDR3. A D gene is named only where the DNA matches it firmly. Clone size is stated in some rows and not others, as once, few, many or a class when expanded.

TRBJ2-7 . TRBD1 TRBV19 CASSKAYTGEQQYF TGTGCCAGTAGTAAAGCTTACACAGGGGAACAGCAGTACTTC
TRBJ1-1 . . TRBV7-2 CASSLGGEGTEAFF TGTGCCAGCAGCTTGGGCGGAGAGGGCACTGAAGCTTTCTTT
TRBJ2-2 . TRBD2 TRBV29-1 CSVGVAGRHTGELFF TGCAGCGTTGGGGTAGCGGGGCGACACACCGGGGAGCTGTTTTTT
TRBJ2-7 . TRBD1 TRBV7-9 CASSLTPGQGYEQYF TGTGCCAGCAGCCTAACCCCGGGACAGGGCTACGAGCAGTACTTC
TRBJ2-1 . TRBD2 TRBV5-1 CASTLPSGNNNEQFF TGCGCCAGCACTCTCCCTAGCGGAAATAACAATGAGCAGTTCTTC
TRBJ1-5 . . TRBV30 CAWTSGAGQPQHF TGTGCCTGGACCTCAGGGGCAGGACAGCCCCAGCATTTT
TRBJ2-3 many TRBD2 TRBV11-3 CASSPGLAGLTDTQYF TGTGCCAGCAGCCCCGGACTAGCGGGACTCACAGATACGCAGTATTTT
TRBJ2-1 . . TRBV4-2 CASSQAGGVAYNEQFF TGTGCCAGCAGCCAAGCAGGAGGGGTCGCCTACAATGAGCAGTTCTTC
TRBJ2-5 . . TRBV7-8 CASSPSGSQETQYF TGTGCCAGCAGCCCTTCCGGGAGCCAAGAGACCCAGTACTTC
TRBJ1-1 . . TRBV18 CASSPSGKGPDTEAFF TGTGCCAGCTCACCAAGCGGGAAGGGGCCGGACACTGAAGCTTTCTTT
TRBJ2-1 . . TRBV6-5 CASSWGSPVDNEQFF TGTGCCAGCAGTTGGGGGAGTCCCGTAGACAATGAGCAGTTCTTC
TRBJ1-5 . TRBD1 TRBV19 CASSTSGTGEQPQHF TGTGCCAGTAGTACCTCCGGGACAGGGGAACAGCCCCAGCATTTT
TRBJ1-5 . . TRBV11-2 CASSLGRSLNQPQHF TGTGCCAGCAGCTTAGGTCGGTCCCTAAATCAGCCCCAGCATTTT
TRBJ1-6 . . TRBV28 CASSPISQLSAQYNSPLHF TGTGCCAGCAGCCCCATTAGCCAGTTGTCAGCGCAATATAATTCACCCCTCCACTTT
TRBJ2-3 few . TRBV7-3 CASSNVAGGMSDTQYF TGTGCCAGCAGTAATGTGGCGGGCGGTATGTCGGATACGCAGTATTTT
TRBJ1-4 . . TRBV5-6 CASSLQGATNEKLFF TGTGCCAGCAGCTTACAGGGAGCAACTAATGAAAAACTGTTTTTT
TRBJ2-5 . TRBD2 TRBV4-2 CASSQEVSREAGGRETQYF TGTGCCAGCAGCCAAGAGGTCTCGAGGGAAGCGGGGGGTCGAGAGACCCAGTACTTC
TRBJ2-5 once . TRBV5-4 CASARREQETQYF TGTGCCAGCGCCCGTCGGGAGCAAGAGACCCAGTACTTC
TRBJ1-1 . . TRBV19 CASSGSLNTEAFF TGTGCCAGCTCGGGTTCTCTGAACACTGAAGCTTTCTTT
TRBJ1-1 . . TRBV18 CASSRTLDTEAFF TGTGCCAGCTCCCGAACGCTGGACACTGAAGCTTTCTTT
TRBJ1-1 . . TRBV7-2 CASSPSGQAQEVAFF TGTGCCAGCAGCCCCTCGGGGCAGGCCCAAGAGGTGGCTTTCTTT
TRBJ2-7 . TRBD1 TRBV28 CASNTPGQGSYEQYF TGTGCCAGCAATACTCCGGGACAGGGCTCCTACGAGCAGTACTTC
TRBJ1-6 . TRBD1 TRBV9 CASSEGQLKPNSPLHF TGTGCCAGCAGCGAGGGACAGCTAAAGCCGAATTCACCCCTCCACTTT
TRBJ1-5 . TRBD1 TRBV19 CASSRGRQGGQPQHF TGTGCCAGTAGTAGGGGGCGACAGGGCGGGCAGCCCCAGCATTTT
TRBJ2-1 many . TRBV7-9 CASSPGPLSYNEQFF TGTGCCAGCAGCCCCGGGCCACTATCCTACAATGAGCAGTTCTTC
TRBJ2-7 . TRBD1 TRBV7-9 CASSSNRGEFYEQYF TGTGCCAGCAGCTCCAACAGGGGTGAATTCTACGAGCAGTACTTC
TRBJ1-4 once TRBD1 TRBV5-1 CASSLEGQEELFF TGCGCCAGCAGCTTGGAAGGACAGGAGGAACTGTTTTTT